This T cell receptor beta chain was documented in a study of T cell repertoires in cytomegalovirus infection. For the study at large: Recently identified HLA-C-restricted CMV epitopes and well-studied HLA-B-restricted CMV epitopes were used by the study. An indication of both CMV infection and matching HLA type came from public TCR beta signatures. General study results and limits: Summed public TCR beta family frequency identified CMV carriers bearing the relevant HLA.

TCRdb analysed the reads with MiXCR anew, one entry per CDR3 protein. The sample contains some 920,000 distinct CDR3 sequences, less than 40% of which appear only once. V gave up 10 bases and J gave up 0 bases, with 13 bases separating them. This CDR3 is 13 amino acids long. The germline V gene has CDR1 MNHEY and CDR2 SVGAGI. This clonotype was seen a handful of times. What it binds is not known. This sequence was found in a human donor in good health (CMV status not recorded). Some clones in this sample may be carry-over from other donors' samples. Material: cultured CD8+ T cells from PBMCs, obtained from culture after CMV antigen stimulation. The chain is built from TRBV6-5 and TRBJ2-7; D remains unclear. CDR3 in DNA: TGTGCCACCGAAGGACCGTACTCCTACGAGCAGTACTTC. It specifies CATEGPYSYEQYF.